This T cell receptor (beta chain) was sequenced in a study of tumor-infiltrating lymphocytes in oesophageal squamous cell carcinoma. TCRdb recomputed calls from the PCR reads with MiXCR, one row per CDR3 protein. The top ten clones hold almost 7% of a sample with about 19,000 distinct CDR3 sequences, around 43% of them seen once. V was pared by 0 bases and J by 6 bases, with 8 bases between. Germline V gene data show CDR1 as SGDLS and CDR2 as YYNGEE. This CDR3 contains 13 residues. The sequence was obtained from a male donor with esophageal squamous cell carcinoma. The sample consisted of blood. The rearrangement links TRBV9 to TRBJ2-3; no clear D gene. CDR3 protein: CASSVGASDTQYF. For the CDR3, the DNA is TGTGCCAGCAGCGTAGGGGCGTCGGATACGCAGTATTTT. The full variable domain, rest sourced from reference TRBV9 and TRBJ2-3, is DSGVTQTPKHLITATGQRVTLRCSPRSGDLSVYWYQQSLDQGLQFLIQYYNGEERAKGNILERFSAQQFPDLHSELNLSSLELGDSALYFCASSVGASDTQYFGPGTRLTVL.